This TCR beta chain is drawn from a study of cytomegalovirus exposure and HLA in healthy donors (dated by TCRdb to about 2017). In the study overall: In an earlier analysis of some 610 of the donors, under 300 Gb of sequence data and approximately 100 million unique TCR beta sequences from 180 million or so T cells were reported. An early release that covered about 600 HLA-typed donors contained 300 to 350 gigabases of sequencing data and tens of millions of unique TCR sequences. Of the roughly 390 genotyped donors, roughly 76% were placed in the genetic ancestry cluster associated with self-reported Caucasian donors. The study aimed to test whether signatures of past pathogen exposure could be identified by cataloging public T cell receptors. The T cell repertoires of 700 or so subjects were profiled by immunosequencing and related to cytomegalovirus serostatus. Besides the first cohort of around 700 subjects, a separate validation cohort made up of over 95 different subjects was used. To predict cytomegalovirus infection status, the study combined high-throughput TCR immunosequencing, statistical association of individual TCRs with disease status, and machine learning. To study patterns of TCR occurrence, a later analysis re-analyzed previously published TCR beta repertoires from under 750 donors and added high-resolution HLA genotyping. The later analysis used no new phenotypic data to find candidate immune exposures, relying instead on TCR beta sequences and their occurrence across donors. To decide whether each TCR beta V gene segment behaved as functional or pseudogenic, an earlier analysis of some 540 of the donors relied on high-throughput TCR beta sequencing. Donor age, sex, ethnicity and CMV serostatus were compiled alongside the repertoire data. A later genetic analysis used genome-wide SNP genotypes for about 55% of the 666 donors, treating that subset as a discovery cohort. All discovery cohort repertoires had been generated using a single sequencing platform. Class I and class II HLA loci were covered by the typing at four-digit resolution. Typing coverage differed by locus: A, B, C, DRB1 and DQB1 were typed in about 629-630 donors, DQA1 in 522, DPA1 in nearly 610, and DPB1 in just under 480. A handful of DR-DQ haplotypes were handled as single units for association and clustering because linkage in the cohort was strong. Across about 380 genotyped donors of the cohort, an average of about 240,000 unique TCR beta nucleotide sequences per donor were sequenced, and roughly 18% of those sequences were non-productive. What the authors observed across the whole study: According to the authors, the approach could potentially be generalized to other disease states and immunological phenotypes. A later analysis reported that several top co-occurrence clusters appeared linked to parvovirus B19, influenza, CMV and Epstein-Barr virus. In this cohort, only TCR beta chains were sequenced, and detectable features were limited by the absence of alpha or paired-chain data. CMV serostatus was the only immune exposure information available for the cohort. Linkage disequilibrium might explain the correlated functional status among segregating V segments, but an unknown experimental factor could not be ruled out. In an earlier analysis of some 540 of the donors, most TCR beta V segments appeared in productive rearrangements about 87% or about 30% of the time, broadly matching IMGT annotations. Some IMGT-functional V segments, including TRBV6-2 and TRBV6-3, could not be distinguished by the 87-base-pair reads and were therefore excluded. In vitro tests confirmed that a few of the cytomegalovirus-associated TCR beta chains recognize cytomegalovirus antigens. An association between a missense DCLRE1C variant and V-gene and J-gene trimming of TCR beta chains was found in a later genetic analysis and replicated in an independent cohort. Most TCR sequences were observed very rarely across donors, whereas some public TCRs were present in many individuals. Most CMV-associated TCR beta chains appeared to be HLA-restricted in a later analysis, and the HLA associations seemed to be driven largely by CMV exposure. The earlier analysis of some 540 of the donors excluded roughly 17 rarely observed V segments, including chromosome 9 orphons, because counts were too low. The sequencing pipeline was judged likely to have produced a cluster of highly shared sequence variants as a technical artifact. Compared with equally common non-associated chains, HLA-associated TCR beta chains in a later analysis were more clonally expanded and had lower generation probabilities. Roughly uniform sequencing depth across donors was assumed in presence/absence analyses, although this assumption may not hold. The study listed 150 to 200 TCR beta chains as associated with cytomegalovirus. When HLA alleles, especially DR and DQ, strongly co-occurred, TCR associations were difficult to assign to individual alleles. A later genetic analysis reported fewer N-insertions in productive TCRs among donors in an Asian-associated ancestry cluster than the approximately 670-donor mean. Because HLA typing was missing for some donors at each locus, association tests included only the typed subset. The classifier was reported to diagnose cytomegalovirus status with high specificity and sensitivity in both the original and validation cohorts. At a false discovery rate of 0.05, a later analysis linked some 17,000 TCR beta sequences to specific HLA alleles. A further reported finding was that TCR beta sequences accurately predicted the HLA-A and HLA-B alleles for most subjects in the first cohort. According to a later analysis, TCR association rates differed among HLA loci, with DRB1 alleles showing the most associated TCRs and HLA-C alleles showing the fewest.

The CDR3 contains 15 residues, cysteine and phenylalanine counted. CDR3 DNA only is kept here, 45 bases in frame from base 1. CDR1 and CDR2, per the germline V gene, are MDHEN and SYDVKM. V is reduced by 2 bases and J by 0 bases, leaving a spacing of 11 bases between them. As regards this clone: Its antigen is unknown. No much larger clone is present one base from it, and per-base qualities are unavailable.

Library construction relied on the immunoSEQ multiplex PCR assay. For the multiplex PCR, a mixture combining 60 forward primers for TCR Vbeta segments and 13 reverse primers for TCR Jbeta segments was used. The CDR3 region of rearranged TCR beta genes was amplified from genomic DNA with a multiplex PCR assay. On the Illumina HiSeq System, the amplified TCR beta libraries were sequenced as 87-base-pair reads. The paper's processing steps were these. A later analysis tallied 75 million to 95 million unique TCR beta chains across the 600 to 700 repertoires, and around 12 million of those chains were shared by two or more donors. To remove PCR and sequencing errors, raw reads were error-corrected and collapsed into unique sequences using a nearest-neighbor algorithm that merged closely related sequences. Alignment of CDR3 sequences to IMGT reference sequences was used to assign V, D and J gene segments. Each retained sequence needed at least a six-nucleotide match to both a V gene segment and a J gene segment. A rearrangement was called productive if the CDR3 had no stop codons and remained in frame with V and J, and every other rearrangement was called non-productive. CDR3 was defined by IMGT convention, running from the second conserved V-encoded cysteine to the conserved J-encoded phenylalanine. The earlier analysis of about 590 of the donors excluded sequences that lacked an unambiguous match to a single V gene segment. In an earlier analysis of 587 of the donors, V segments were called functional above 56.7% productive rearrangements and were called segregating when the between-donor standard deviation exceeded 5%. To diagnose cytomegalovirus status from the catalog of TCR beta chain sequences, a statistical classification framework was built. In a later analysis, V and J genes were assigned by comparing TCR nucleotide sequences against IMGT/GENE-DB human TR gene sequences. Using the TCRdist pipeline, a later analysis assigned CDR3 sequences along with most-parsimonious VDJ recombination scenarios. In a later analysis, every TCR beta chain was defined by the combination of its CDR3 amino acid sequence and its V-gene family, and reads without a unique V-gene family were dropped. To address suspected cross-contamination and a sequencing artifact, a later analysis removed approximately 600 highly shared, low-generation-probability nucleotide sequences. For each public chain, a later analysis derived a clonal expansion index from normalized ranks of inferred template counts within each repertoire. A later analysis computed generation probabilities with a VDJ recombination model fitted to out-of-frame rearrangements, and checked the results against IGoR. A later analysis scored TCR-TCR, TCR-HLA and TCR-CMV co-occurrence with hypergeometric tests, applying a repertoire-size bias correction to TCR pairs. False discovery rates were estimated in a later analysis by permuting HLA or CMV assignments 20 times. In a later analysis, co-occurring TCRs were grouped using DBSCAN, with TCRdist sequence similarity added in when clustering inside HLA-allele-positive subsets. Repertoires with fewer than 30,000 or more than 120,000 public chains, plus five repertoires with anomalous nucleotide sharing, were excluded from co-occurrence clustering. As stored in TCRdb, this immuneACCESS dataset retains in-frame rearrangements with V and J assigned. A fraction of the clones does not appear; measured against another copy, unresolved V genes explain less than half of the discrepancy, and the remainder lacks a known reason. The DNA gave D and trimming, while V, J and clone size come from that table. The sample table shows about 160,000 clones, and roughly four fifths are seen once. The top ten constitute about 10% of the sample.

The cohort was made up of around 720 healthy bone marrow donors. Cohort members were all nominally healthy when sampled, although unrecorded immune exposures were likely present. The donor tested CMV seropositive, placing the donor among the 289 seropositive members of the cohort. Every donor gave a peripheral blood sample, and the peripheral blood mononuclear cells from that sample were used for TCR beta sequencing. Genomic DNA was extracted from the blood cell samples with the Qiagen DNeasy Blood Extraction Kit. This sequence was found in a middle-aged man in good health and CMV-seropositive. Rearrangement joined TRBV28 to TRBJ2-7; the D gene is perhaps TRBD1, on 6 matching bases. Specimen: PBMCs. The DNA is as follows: TGTGCCAGCAGTTTAACCGCAGGGGTCTCCTACGAGCAGTACTTC. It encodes CASSLTAGVSYEQYF.